Sequencing of this T cell receptor (beta chain) was carried out in a study of cytomegalovirus exposure and HLA in healthy donors. The PCR was carried out with 60 Vbeta primers and 13 Jbeta primers. Produced via immunoSEQ multiplex PCR; TCRdb's table is partial and in-frame only. Found here are about 93,000 clones, 70% to 85% of them singletons; the top ten hold about 4%. V dropped 4 bases and J dropped 5 bases, with 6 bases sitting between them. This CDR3 comprises 12 residues. Per germline, CDR1 SGHAT and CDR2 FQNNGV. The sequence derives from a man between 45 and 60 years old in good health and CMV-seronegative. The V and J genes are TRBV11-2 and TRBJ2-1; D gene ambiguous. Sequencing was carried out using PBMCs. This CDR3 is CASSSRNNEQFF. The CDR3, as DNA: TGTGCCAGCAGCTCCAGAAACAATGAGCAGTTCTTC.